The T cell receptor (beta chain) under discussion was sequenced for a study of T cell responses to AZD1222 COVID-19 vaccine. Study-wide background: Some second doses came at about 4 weeks and others at about 12 weeks; these were pooled. Notes on the study in general: Possibly, clonal diversity was underestimated; donors were largely white British and included more females. A reported finding is that nearly half of spike-specific TCRs target unmutated variant regions. At baseline, just five to seven AZD1222 recipients tested seropositive.

Produced via immunoSEQ multiplex PCR; TCRdb's table is partial and in-frame only. The repertoire includes fewer than 200,000 clones, around 88% of them detected once, and 0.4% to 0.5% sits in the top ten. On this clone: As yet, its antigen is unknown.

Looked up from germline, CDR1 is SNHLY and CDR2 is FYNNEI. V was trimmed by 4 bases and J by 3 bases, leaving 16 bases between them. This CDR3 spans 15 amino acids. Source: peripheral blood, taken on day 0 of AZD1222 vaccination. The sequence came from an adult in good health. The chain joins TRBV2 to TRBJ2-7, with D possibly being TRBD2 (6 bases). This CDR3 is CASSGNRDLDYEQYF. For the CDR3, the DNA is TGTGCCAGCAGTGGCAACCGGGACTTAGACTACGAGCAGTACTTC.